This entry is about one TCR beta chain. This entry comes from a study of blood T cell repertoires in COVID-19. The protocol was immunoSEQ multiplex PCR, while the TCRdb copy is restricted to in-frame clones and leaves out a portion. This table holds about 75,000 clones, approximately 87% found once. Germline lookup yields CDR1 KGHSH and CDR2 LQKENI. The J segment lost 3 bases and the V segment lost 4 bases, leaving 11 bases of the junction unmatched. This CDR3 is built from 17 residues. Sequenced sample: peripheral blood. The clonotype was recovered from a human donor in a cohort sampled during active COVID-19. The chain recombines TRBV18 with TRBJ2-1; 8 positions match TRBD1. DNA of the CDR3: TGTGCCAGCTCACTAACCGCGGGACAGGTTAACTACAATGAGCAGTTCTTC. It is translated as CASSLTAGQVNYNEQFF.